These 12 T cell receptor beta chains were all obtained from the same sample, sequenced in a study of T-cell memory formation after mild COVID-19. TCRdb passed the 5' RACE reads through MiXCR, listing each CDR3 protein once. The repertoire holds around 200,000 distinct CDR3 sequences, with around 9.1% as singletons. Sequences were obtained from PBMCs or a T cell subset sorted from them (not recorded which). These receptors were collected from a man between 18 and 35 years old who had mild COVID-19 (a few samples of this study predate the infection). Cell type and time point are not known.

This chain connects TRBV18 to TRBJ1-3; no clear D gene. V lost 2 bases, J lost 6 bases, and 5 bases lay in between. The CDR3 covers 12 residues. Germline V gene data show CDR1 as KGHSH and CDR2 as LQKENI. The CDR3 DNA reads TGTGCCAGCTCACCATTGGAAAACACCATATATTTT. This translates into CASSPLENTIYF.

This clonotype was observed a handful of times. The chain carries TRBV20-1 and TRBJ2-1; TRBD1 aligns across 10 bases. The CDR3 has 14 amino acids. Germline CDR1 is DFQATT and CDR2 is SNEGSKA (reference sequence). The DNA of the CDR3 is TGCAGCACTAACCGGGACAGGGGATACAATGAGCAGTTCTTC. It encodes CSTNRDRGYNEQFF.

V is TRBV27 and J is TRBJ1-5; 7 nucleotides align to TRBD1. Germline loops: CDR1 MNHEY, CDR2 SMNVEV (reference sequence). J gave up 4 bases and V 6 bases, and 3 bases lay outside the gene matches. The CDR3 is made up of 13 amino acids. The CDR3 loop reads CASRPGQNQPQHF. In DNA form, the CDR3 reads TGTGCCAGCAGACCGGGACAGAATCAGCCCCAGCATTTT.

This clonotype was recorded many times. The J gene is TRBJ1-2, the V gene TRBV20-1; D gene ambiguous. The CDR3 runs to 13 residues. The V end was cut by 6 bases, the J end by 4 bases, with 15 bases between. CDR1 and CDR2 (germline): DFQATT, SNEGSKA (reference sequence). The CDR3 is CSAVEGTGYGYTF. The CDR3 coding sequence is TGCAGTGCAGTGGAGGGCACCGGCTATGGCTACACCTTC.

This CDR3 is CASSFQGGSTDTQYF. The CDR3 DNA reads as TGTGCCAGCAGCTTCCAGGGGGGAAGCACAGATACGCAGTATTTT. V and J are TRBV7-3 and TRBJ2-3, with D perhaps matching TRBD1 (7 bases). The V gene lost 3 bases and the J gene lost 0 bases, with 10 bases spanning the gap. Germline CDR1 and CDR2: SGHTA and FQGTGA. CDR3 length: 15 amino acids.

This clonotype has at least ten counts. The chain uses TRBV5-1 and TRBJ2-1; D is undetermined. Germline V gene sequence: CDR1 SGHRS, CDR2 YFSETQ. V was pared by 0 bases and J by 2 bases, with 3 bases between. The CDR3 spans 13 residues. DNA of the CDR3: TGCGCCAGCAGCTTGGATGCCTACAATGAGCAGTTCTTC. The encoded protein is CASSLDAYNEQFF.

The J gene is TRBJ2-7, the V gene TRBV11-2; D unclear. This CDR3 is 14 amino acids long. V was pared by 4 bases and J by 6 bases, with 16 bases between. Germline CDR1 SGHAT, CDR2 FQNNGV. Written as DNA, the CDR3 is TGTGCCAGCAGCTCCCTCTGGGCGGATCGCGAGCAGTACTTC. Protein sequence: CASSSLWADREQYF.

This clonotype showed up just a few times. V gene TRBV12-3 or TRBV12-4 combines with J gene TRBJ1-1; the D gene is possibly TRBD1 (6 bases). V lost 6 bases, J lost 2 bases, and 13 bases lay in between. The CDR3 runs to 14 residues. CDR3 in amino acids: CASREGGGNTEAFF. The CDR3 coding sequence is TGTGCCAGCAGAGAGGGGGGGGGAAACACTGAAGCTTTCTTT.

This clonotype was detected only a few times. The CDR3 is CASSTGTSTDTQYF. The CDR3 bases are TGTGCCAGCAGTACCGGGACTAGCACAGATACGCAGTATTTT. This chain connects TRBV2 to TRBJ2-3; D is possibly TRBD2 (6 bases). The CDR3 extends over 14 amino acids. The V gene's germline CDR1 is SNHLY and CDR2 FYNNEI. V was clipped by 5 bases and J by 0 bases, with 9 bases between them.

This chain connects TRBV3-1 to TRBJ1-3; D is possibly TRBD1 (5 bases). In germline, CDR1 is LGHDT, CDR2 YNNKEL (reference sequence). The CDR3 extends over 16 amino acids. V was shortened by 1 base and J by 0 bases, with 10 bases between the two germline ends. CDR3 in amino acids: CASSQVRGISGNTIYF. CDR3 nucleotide sequence: TGTGCCAGCAGCCAAGTTCGGGGGATCTCTGGAAACACCATATATTTT. Drawing the rest from reference TRBV3-1 and TRBJ1-3, the complete variable domain is DTAVSQTPKYLVTQMGNDKSIKCEQNLGHDTMYWYKQDSKKFLKIMFSYNNKELIINETVPNRFSPKSPDKAHLNLHINSLELGDSAVYFCASSQVRGISGNTIYFGEGSWLTVV.

This clonotype was recorded many times. The CDR3 reads CASSLFGPGAVEQFF. DNA of the CDR3: TGTGCCAGCAGCCTGTTTGGGCCGGGGGCGGTTGAGCAGTTCTTC. J is TRBJ2-1 and V is TRBV6-6; tentatively, D is TRBD1 or TRBD2 (6 bases each). Per germline, CDR1 MNHNY and CDR2 SVGAGI (reference sequence). This CDR3 spans 15 amino acids. V was pared by 6 bases and J by 9 bases, with 21 bases between.

CDR3 sequence (DNA): TGCGCCAGCAGCTTGGGAGAGAGGGGTGAGCAGTTCTTC. Its translation: CASSLGERGEQFF. This chain joins TRBV5-1 and TRBJ2-1; either TRBD1 or TRBD2 may fit D (5 bases each). The V gene lost 0 bases and the J gene lost 9 bases, with 10 bases spanning the gap. The CDR3 covers 13 residues. In germline, CDR1 is SGHRS, CDR2 YFSETQ.